This T cell receptor (beta chain) stems from a study of shared clonotypes between healthy human individuals. Study-level results: Approximately 5% was the fraction of naive CD4 clonotypes found shared across several donors.

Only in-frame clones appear in the TCRdb table, and some are missing; sequencing was by immunoSEQ multiplex PCR. The sample holds 2 million to 2.5 million clones; 85% to 95% are singletons and the top ten take 0.37%. Concerning this clone itself: What it binds is not known.

Input material: naive CD4+ T cells from PBMCs. As for subset: CD45RA+ positively selected. The source is a young man in good health. Some clones in this sample may be carry-over from other donors' samples.

The CDR3 loop is CASSYLAGTQETQYF. The CDR3, as DNA: TGTGCCAGCAGCTACCTAGCGGGGACTCAAGAGACCCAGTACTTC. V usage is TRBV7-2 and J usage is TRBJ2-5; the match to TRBD2 covers 9 bases. Germline lookup yields CDR1 SGHTA and CDR2 FQGNSA. The CDR3 extends over 15 amino acids. The V gene end was trimmed by 4 bases and the J gene end by 2 bases; junction bases not matched to a gene: 5.